These 14 T cell receptor beta chains came from one sample sequenced in a study of blood T cell repertoires in COVID-19. This table comes from immunoSEQ multiplex PCR, and its TCRdb copy is limited to in-frame clones, with some not included. The sample consists of some 150,000 clones, approximately 80% of them appearing once. The specimen sequenced was peripheral blood. The receptor set was obtained from a human donor in a cohort sampled during active COVID-19.

V usage is TRBV7-3 and J usage is TRBJ2-3, with 12 bases fitting TRBD2. This CDR3 is built from 14 residues. Germline V lookup: CDR1 SGHTA, CDR2 FQGTGA. The V and J ends lost 5 bases and 12 bases, in that order; junction bases with no gene match: 9. This chain's CDR3 is CASSDGLAGSHQYF. The CDR3 region has the DNA TGTGCCAGCAGCGACGGACTAGCGGGATCCCATCAGTATTTT.

The chain recombines TRBV25-1 with TRBJ1-4; TRBD1 agrees at 7 bases. The junction had 10 bases not matched to a gene; V was cut back by 5 bases and J by 7 bases. CDR3 length equals 15 residues. The germline CDR1 and CDR2 sequences are MGHDK and SYGVNS. The CDR3 sequence is CASSLQGTRGEKLFF. In DNA form, the CDR3 reads TGTGCCAGCAGTTTACAGGGGACCCGGGGTGAAAAACTGTTTTTT.

The table lists this clone with a count of one. The chain carries TRBV29-1 and TRBJ2-7, with D unresolved. Looked up from germline, CDR1 is SQVTM and CDR2 is ANQGSEA. The CDR3 runs to 11 residues. V was trimmed by 5 bases and J by 1 base, leaving 6 bases between them. The CDR3 loop is CSVLGSYEQYF. The CDR3, as DNA: TGCAGCGTTCTCGGTTCCTACGAGCAGTACTTC.

The chain recombines TRBV7-2 with TRBJ2-1; 8 bases agree with TRBD2. The V gene's germline CDR1 is SGHTA and CDR2 FQGNSA. The CDR3 has 16 amino acids. J was trimmed by 6 bases and V by 2 bases; bases with no gene match: 9. CDR3 sequence: CASSLRGREDLNEQFF. DNA of the CDR3: TGTGCCAGCAGCTTACGTGGGCGGGAGGACCTCAATGAGCAGTTCTTC.

This rearrangement joins TRBV27 to TRBJ1-6; 7 bases align to TRBD1. Unmatched junction bases numbered 7, after V lost 6 bases and J lost 8 bases. Germline V gives CDR1 MNHEY, CDR2 SMNVEV (reference sequence). The CDR3 runs 14 residues. This CDR3 is CASRSYRGDSPLHF. The CDR3 bases are TGTGCCAGCAGATCCTACAGGGGTGATTCACCCCTCCACTTT.

The CDR3 spells CASSQAGDGAKNIQYF. The CDR3 DNA reads TGCGCCAGCAGCCAGGCGGGGGATGGGGCCAAAAACATTCAGTACTTC. The V call is TRBV4-1, the J call TRBJ2-4; 7 nucleotides line up with TRBD2. Germline CDR1 MGHRA, CDR2 YSYEKL. The CDR3 totals 16 residues. With V trimmed by 3 bases and J by 1 base, 6 bases remained unmatched.

This chain uses TRBV4-1 with TRBJ2-1, with 8 positions matching TRBD1. The V and J ends lost 1 base and 7 bases, in that order; junction bases with no gene match: 6. The CDR3 is 15 residues long. Germline-derived CDR1 and CDR2 are MGHRA and YSYEKL. The CDR3 DNA reads as TGCGCCAGCAGCCAAGTGCCCAGGGGGCGAAATGAGCAGTTCTTC. This sequence encodes CASSQVPRGRNEQFF.

This chain uses TRBV10-1 with TRBJ2-5; 8 bases are a match to TRBD1. The V and J ends lost 4 bases and 7 bases, in that order; junction bases with no gene match: 14. CDR1 is WNHNN, CDR2 SYGVQD, per germline (reference sequence). CDR3 size: 16 residues. As DNA, the CDR3 is TGCGCCAGCAGTGTGACTCGTGACAGGGGACCTGGGACCCAGTACTTC. Its protein product is CASSVTRDRGPGTQYF.

The V gene is TRBV5-1, the J gene TRBJ2-5; no definite D call. The CDR3 loop spans 13 amino acids. V lost 1 base to trimming and J lost 5 bases, with 9 bases between them. The germline V gene encodes CDR1 SGHRS and CDR2 YFSETQ. The CDR3 sequence is CASSLQIGETQYF. Here the CDR3 DNA reads TGCGCCAGCAGCTTGCAGATCGGGGAGACCCAGTACTTC.

The rearrangement links TRBV11-2 to TRBJ2-5, with D maybe TRBD2 (6 bases). V was pared by 5 bases and J by 2 bases, with 12 bases between. The CDR3 consists of 14 residues. Germline CDR1 reads SGHAT; CDR2 reads FQNNGV. CDR3 amino acids: CASSTIGGQETQYF. Written as DNA, the CDR3 is TGTGCCAGCAGCACCATCGGGGGTCAAGAGACCCAGTACTTC.

This rearrangement joins TRBV6-6 to TRBJ2-1; the match to TRBD1 covers 7 bases. V gave up 6 bases and J gave up 7 bases; unmatched junction bases: 6. Germline CDR1 is MNHNY and CDR2 is SVGAGI (reference sequence). The CDR3 consists of 13 residues. CDR3 DNA: TGTGCCAGCAGGACAGGGACCGGGAATGAGCAGTTCTTC. This translates into CASRTGTGNEQFF.

The rearrangement links TRBV11-2 to TRBJ2-1; 10 bases agree with TRBD2. CDR1 and CDR2 (germline): SGHAT, FQNNGV. The CDR3 length is 15 residues. V shed 11 bases and J 3 bases; nucleotides not matched to a gene: 10. DNA of the CDR3: TGTGCCTCCGAGCGAGCGGGAGGGGTCTACAATGAGCAGTTCTTC. It yields the protein CASERAGGVYNEQFF.

The rearrangement uses TRBV30 and TRBJ2-7; 11 nucleotides agree with TRBD2. The ends lost 5 bases at V and 2 bases at J; junction bases unmatched: 11. The V gene's germline CDR1 is GTSNPN and CDR2 SVGIG (reference sequence). CDR3 length: 16 amino acids. CDR3 residues: CAWGFSGRVSTYEQYF. In DNA form, the CDR3 reads TGTGCCTGGGGTTTTAGCGGGAGGGTCTCAACCTACGAGCAGTACTTC.

A few counts support this clone. The chain combines TRBV5-3 with TRBJ2-5, with 8 bases identical to TRBD1. TRBV5-3 qualifies as an ORF whose function is uncertain. The CDR3 sequence is 15 residues long. V lost 4 bases, J lost 5 bases, and 10 bases stayed unmatched. This chain's CDR3 is CARSPMTGESETQYF. CDR3 sequence (DNA): TGTGCCAGAAGCCCTATGACAGGGGAGAGTGAGACCCAGTACTTC.